Presented here are 18 T cell receptor beta chains from one specimen sequenced in a study. TCRdb processed the 5' RACE reads anew with MiXCR; each CDR3 protein has one entry. This table holds over 45,000 distinct CDR3 sequences, roughly 25% found once. Treg sorting used a CD4+CD25+CD127-/low gate. Material for sequencing was tumor-infiltrating Tregs sorted from the breast tumor. The receptors stem from a female donor with breast cancer.

The chain links TRBV6-6 to TRBJ1-1; D unresolved. The CDR3 runs 13 residues. Trimming took 7 bases from V and 2 from J, leaving 11 bases between them. Germline V gives CDR1 MNHNY, CDR2 SVGAGI (reference sequence). Here the CDR3 reads CASTKDQNTEAFF. The CDR3 DNA reads TGTGCCAGCACCAAAGACCAAAACACTGAAGCTTTCTTT.

This clonotype came up once. This chain links TRBV14 with TRBJ2-3; 7 bases are shared with TRBD2. CDR3 size: 14 residues. Germline-derived CDR1 and CDR2 are SGHDN and FVKESK. V shed 4 bases, J shed 0 bases, and the junction held 1 base outside the gene matches. The CDR3 region is CASSRGGSTDTQYF. CDR3 bases: TGTGCCAGCAGCCGGGGGGGTAGCACAGATACGCAGTATTTT.

This clonotype was recorded many times. The V gene is TRBV5-1, the J gene TRBJ2-3; D is unclear. The CDR3 runs 12 residues. V gave up 7 bases and J gave up 3 bases, with 9 bases separating them. Germline V gene data show CDR1 as SGHRS and CDR2 as YFSETQ. The CDR3: CASYLGTDTQYF. In DNA, the CDR3 is TGCGCCAGCTATTTGGGGACAGATACGCAGTATTTT. The variable domain in full, with the rest retrieved from reference TRBV5-1 and TRBJ2-3, is KAGVTQTPRYLIKTRGQQVTLSCSPISGHRSVSWYQQTPGQGLQFLFEYFSETQRNKGNFPGRFSGRQFSNSRSEMNVSTLELGDSALYLCASYLGTDTQYFGPGTRLTVL.

About this clonotype: With a much larger clone just one base away, this may be a read error. The V call is TRBV12-3 or TRBV12-4, the J call TRBJ2-1; D unresolved. The CDR3 extends over 16 amino acids. The CDR3 region has the DNA TGTGCCAGCAGTTTCTCTTTGGGTGTGTCCCACAATCAGCAGTTCTTC. Translation: CASSFSLGVSHNQQFF.

Worth noting for this clonotype: At one of its ends the junction is not consistent with the germline gene, which may arise from a read error. The V gene is TRBV20-1, the J gene TRBJ1-1, with D possibly being TRBD1 (5 bases). The CDR3 runs 13 residues. In germline, CDR1 is DFQATT, CDR2 SNEGSKA (reference sequence). As DNA, the CDR3 is TGCGGTGCTCCAGGGACCATTGGGGCTGAAGCTTTCTTT. Its protein product is CGAPGTIGAEAFF.

In its sample, this clonotype was seen a few times. This rearrangement joins TRBV6-1 to TRBJ1-2; D gene ambiguous. The length of the CDR3 is 14 residues. Germline values: CDR1 MNHNS, CDR2 SASEGT. Trimming took 3 bases from V and 2 from J, leaving 10 bases between them. Here the CDR3 DNA reads TGTGCCAGCAGTGAGTGGCAGGCCAACTATGGCTACACCTTC. As protein: CASSEWQANYGYTF.

A word on this clonotype: A much bigger clone sits one base away, suggesting this may be a read error. V usage is TRBV7-2 and J usage is TRBJ1-1; 7 bases fit TRBD1. Per germline, CDR1 SGHTA and CDR2 FQGNSA. The length of the CDR3 is 16 residues. V gave up 8 bases and J gave up 0 bases; unmatched junction bases: 12. DNA of the CDR3: TGTGCCAGCGGCCCCCACAGGGGAGCCTTGAACACTGAAGCTTTCTTT. Translating gives CASGPHRGALNTEAFF.

This clonotype came up once. A read error may be the cause here, since a much bigger clone is one base away. The CDR3 DNA is TGTGCCAGCAGCTTGGACGGGAGGGGGAGTGAGCAGTTCTTC. This encodes CASSLDGRGSEQFF. The chain is built from TRBV5-6 and TRBJ2-1; 8 bases fit TRBD2. Germline loops: CDR1 SGHDT, CDR2 YYEEEE. The CDR3 loop spans 14 amino acids. The ends lost 0 bases at V and 9 bases at J; junction bases unmatched: 5.

The rearrangement uses TRBV9 and TRBJ1-2; 7 bases fit TRBD1. The CDR3 totals 15 residues. Germline CDR1 and CDR2: SGDLS and YYNGEE. V was pared by 3 bases and J by 2 bases, with 7 bases of the junction left unmatched. CDR3 bases: TGTGCCAGCAGCGCCACCGGCAGGGGGAACTATGGCTACACCTTC. It yields the protein CASSATGRGNYGYTF.

The chain carries TRBV6-6 and TRBJ2-3; D might be TRBD1 or TRBD2, each matching 5 bases. Germline V gives CDR1 MNHNY, CDR2 SVGAGI (reference sequence). V gave up 10 bases and J gave up 7 bases, with 18 bases separating them. This CDR3 region has 13 residues. CDR3 protein: CATKVGVRNTQYF. In DNA, the CDR3 is TGTGCCACCAAGGTGGGGGTTCGGAATACGCAGTATTTT.

The chain links TRBV6-6 to TRBJ1-6, with D tentatively TRBD1 (6 bases). The CDR3 spans 13 residues. Looked up from germline, CDR1 is MNHNY and CDR2 is SVGAGI (reference sequence). Trimming took 4 bases from V and 13 from J, leaving 14 bases between them. The CDR3 region is CASSSPGDQPLHF. DNA for the CDR3: TGTGCCAGCAGTTCCCCAGGGGACCAGCCCCTCCACTTT.

Many counts were recorded for this clonotype. The gene calls are TRBV6-1 and TRBJ1-2, with D possibly being TRBD1 (5 bases). Germline V gene lookup returns CDR1 MNHNS and CDR2 SASEGT. V gave up 2 bases and J gave up 8 bases, with 12 bases separating them. The CDR3 totals 13 residues. DNA of the CDR3: TGTGCCAGCAGTGAACTAAGGGGCCGCGGCTACACCTTC. Residues: CASSELRGRGYTF.

The CDR3 protein is CASTIQGGINTGELFF. In DNA form, the CDR3 reads TGTGCCAGCACCATTCAGGGGGGGATAAACACCGGGGAGCTGTTTTTT. The J gene is TRBJ2-2, the V gene TRBV12-3 or TRBV12-4; D may match TRBD1 or TRBD2 (7 bases each). The CDR3 is made up of 16 amino acids. V was cut by 7 bases and J by 2 bases, with 17 bases left in between.

The gene calls are TRBV4-2 and TRBJ1-4; D is possibly TRBD1 (6 bases). The V and J ends lost 6 bases and 3 bases respectively, with 14 bases between them. The CDR3 contains 15 residues. The germline CDR1 and CDR2 sequences are LGHNA and YNFKEQ. CDR3 residues: CASSRYREANEKLFF. CDR3 nucleotides: TGTGCCAGCAGTCGATACAGGGAGGCTAATGAAAAACTGTTTTTT.

This clonotype was observed a few times. The V call is TRBV15, the J call TRBJ1-6; 7 nucleotides align to TRBD1. Unmatched junction bases numbered 5, after V lost 3 bases and J lost 0 bases. Germline-derived CDR1 and CDR2 are LNHNV and YYDKDF (reference sequence). This CDR3 has 17 amino acids. CDR3 sequence reads: CATSRQGQSSYNSPLHF. DNA for the CDR3: TGTGCCACCAGCAGGCAGGGACAGAGCTCCTATAATTCACCCCTCCACTTT. Filled out from reference TRBV15 and TRBJ1-6, the complete variable domain reads DAMVIQNPRYQVTQFGKPVTLSCSQTLNHNVMYWYQQKSSQAPKLLFHYYDKDFNNEADTPDNFQSRRPNTSFCFLDIRSPGLGDTAMYLCATSRQGQSSYNSPLHFGNGTRLTVT.

This clonotype was recorded a few times. This chain uses TRBV7-2 with TRBJ1-5; a weak D match, TRBD1 (6 bases). CDR3 length: 14 residues. CDR1 and CDR2 from the germline V gene are SGHTA and FQGNSA. With 4 bases removed from V and 6 bases from J, the gap between germline ends came to 13 bases. CDR3 sequence reads: CASSSQGGGQPQHF. CDR3 nucleotides: TGTGCCAGCAGCTCCCAAGGGGGGGGTCAGCCCCAGCATTTT.

J is TRBJ1-5 and V is TRBV28; no reliable D call. V lost 7 bases and J 0 bases, leaving 16 bases between the germline ends. Per the germline V gene, CDR1 is MDHEN and CDR2 is SYDVKM. The CDR3 runs 16 residues. The CDR3: CASNIRNQNSNQPQHF. The CDR3 DNA reads TGTGCCAGCAATATCAGAAACCAAAATAGCAATCAGCCCCAGCATTTT. Looking up the rest from reference TRBV28 and TRBJ1-5 gives the full variable domain: DVKVTQSSRYLVKRTGEKVFLECVQDMDHENMFWYRQDPGLGLRLIYFSYDVKMKEKGDIPEGYSVSREKKERFSLILESASTNQTSMYLCASNIRNQNSNQPQHFGDGTRLSIL.

This clonotype was counted between two and nine times. The chain links TRBV3-1 to TRBJ2-5; D is uncertain. This CDR3 has 15 residues. The germline CDR1 and CDR2 sequences are LGHDT and YNNKEL (reference sequence). The V end was cut by 3 bases, the J end by 0 bases, with 11 bases between. For the CDR3, the DNA is TGTGCCAGCAGCCAGTTCTTCCGCGACCAAGAGACCCAGTACTTC. Protein: CASSQFFRDQETQYF.